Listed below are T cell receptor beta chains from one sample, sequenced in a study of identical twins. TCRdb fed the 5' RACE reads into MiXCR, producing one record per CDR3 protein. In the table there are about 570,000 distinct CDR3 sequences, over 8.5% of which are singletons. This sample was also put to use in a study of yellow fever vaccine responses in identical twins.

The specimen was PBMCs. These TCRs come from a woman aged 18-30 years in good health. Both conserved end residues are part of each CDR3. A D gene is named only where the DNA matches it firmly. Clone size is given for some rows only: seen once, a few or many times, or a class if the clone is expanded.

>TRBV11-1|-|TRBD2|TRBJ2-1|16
TGTGCCAGCAGCGGCGGGACTAGCGAGAAACCCAATGAGCAGTTCTTC
CASSGGTSEKPNEQFF
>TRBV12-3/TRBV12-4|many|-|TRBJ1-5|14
TGTGCCAGCAGTAGAGGGACAACAAATCAGCCCCAGCATTTT
CASSRGTTNQPQHF
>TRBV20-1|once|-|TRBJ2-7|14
TGCAGTGCTAGACCCGGGGCCACGGGGGTCGAGCAGTACTTC
CSARPGATGVEQYF
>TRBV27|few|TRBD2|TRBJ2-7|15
TGTGCCAGCAGTCTCAACCGCGGGGGAGGCTACGAGCAGTACTTC
CASSLNRGGGYEQYF
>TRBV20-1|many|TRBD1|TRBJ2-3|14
TGCAGTGCTAGAGAAGGACAGGGGACAGAAACGCAGTATTTT
CSAREGQGTETQYF
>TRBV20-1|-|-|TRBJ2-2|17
TGCAGTGCTAGAGATTATCTACATGCGGGAATCACCGGGGAGCTGTTTTTT
CSARDYLHAGITGELFF
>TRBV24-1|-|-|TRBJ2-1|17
TGTGCCACCAGTGATGCGGGTGGGGGCGGATCCTACAATGAGCAGTTCTTC
CATSDAGGGGSYNEQFF
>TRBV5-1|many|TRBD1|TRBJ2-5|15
TGCGCCAGCAGCTACCACGGACAGGGGGCGAAGACCCAGTACTTC
CASSYHGQGAKTQYF
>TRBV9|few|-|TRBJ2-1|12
TGTGCCAGCAGCCTCCATGCCAATGAGCAGTTCTTC
CASSLHANEQFF
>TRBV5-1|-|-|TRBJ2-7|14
TGCGCCAGCAGCGTCAGGGAAAGCTCCTACGAGCAGTACTTC
CASSVRESSYEQYF
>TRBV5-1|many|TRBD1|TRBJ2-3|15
TGCGCCAGCAGCTGGACAGGGGCTGTGACAGATACGCAGTATTTT
CASSWTGAVTDTQYF
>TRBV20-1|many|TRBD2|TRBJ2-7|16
TGCAGTGCTAGAGATTTTGCTAGCGGGGACTCCTACGAGCAGTACTTC
CSARDFASGDSYEQYF
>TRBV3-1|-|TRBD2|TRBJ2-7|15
TGTGCCAGCAGCATTAGCGGGGGGACCGCCAGAGAGCAGTACTTC
CASSISGGTAREQYF
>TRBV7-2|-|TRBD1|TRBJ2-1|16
TGTGCCAGCAGCTTACCTGGGACAGCGTTCTACAATGAGCAGTTCTTC
CASSLPGTAFYNEQFF
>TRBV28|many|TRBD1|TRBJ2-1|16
TGTGCCAGCAGTTTATCCCGGACAGGGTCCTACAATGAGCAGTTCTTC
CASSLSRTGSYNEQFF
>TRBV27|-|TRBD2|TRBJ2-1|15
TGTGCCACCCCCAACCGTAGCGGGAGTATCTATGAGCAGTTCTTC
CATPNRSGSIYEQFF
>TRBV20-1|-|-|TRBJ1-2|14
TGCAGTGCTCCGCGGGACCTCAGGGCGGGGGGCTACACCTTC
CSAPRDLRAGGYTF
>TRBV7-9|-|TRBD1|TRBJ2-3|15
TGTGCCAGCAGCTGGGACAGGGGGTCCACAGATACGCAGTATTTT
CASSWDRGSTDTQYF
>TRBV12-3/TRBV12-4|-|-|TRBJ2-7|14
TGTGCCAGCAGTCACGGGACGGAGTTCTACGAGCAGTACTTC
CASSHGTEFYEQYF
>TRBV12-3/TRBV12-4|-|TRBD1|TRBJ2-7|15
TGTGCCAGCAGTCTGCGGACAGGGATCGAGTACGAGCAGTACTTC
CASSLRTGIEYEQYF
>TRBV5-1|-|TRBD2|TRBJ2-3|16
TGCGCCAGCAGCTTGTCAGCTAGCGGACCCACAGATACGCAGTATTTT
CASSLSASGPTDTQYF
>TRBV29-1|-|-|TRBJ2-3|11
TGCAGCGTTGAGTGGGCAGATACGCAGTATTTT
CSVEWADTQYF
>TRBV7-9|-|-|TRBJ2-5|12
TGTGCCAGCAGCGTCCAGGAAGAGACCCAGTACTTC
CASSVQEETQYF
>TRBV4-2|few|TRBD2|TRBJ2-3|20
TGTGCCAGCAGCCAATATCTCAAAGGGACTAGCTTGATGGTCACAGATACGCAGTATTTT
CASSQYLKGTSLMVTDTQYF
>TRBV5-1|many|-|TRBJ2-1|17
TGCGCCAGCAGCTTTGGGATTCGACGGGAAATTGATAATGAGCAGTTCTTC
CASSFGIRREIDNEQFF
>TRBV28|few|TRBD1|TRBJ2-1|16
TGTGCCAGCATTCCAAGGACAGGGGGGGCCTCCAATGAGCAGTTCTTC
CASIPRTGGASNEQFF
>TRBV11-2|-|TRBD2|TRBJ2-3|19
TGTGCCAGCAGCCTATGGCCCGGACTAGCGGGAGGGAGCACAGATACGCAGTATTTT
CASSLWPGLAGGSTDTQYF
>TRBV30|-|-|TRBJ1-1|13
TGTGCCTGGAGTCTGATCTTGAACACTGAAGCTTTCTTT
CAWSLILNTEAFF
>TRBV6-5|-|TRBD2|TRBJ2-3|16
TGTGCCAGCAGTTACGGCACTAGCGGGAGGAGCGATACGCAGTATTTT
CASSYGTSGRSDTQYF
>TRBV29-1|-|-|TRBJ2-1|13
TGCAGCGTTGCGCGGCTCGGGGACAATGAGCAGTTCTTC
CSVARLGDNEQFF
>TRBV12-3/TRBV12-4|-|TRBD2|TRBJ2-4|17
TGTGCCAGCAGACTAGCGGGGGCTGATGGGGACAAAAACATTCAGTACTTC
CASRLAGADGDKNIQYF
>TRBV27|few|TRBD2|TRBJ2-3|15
TGTGCCAGCAGGGGAACAGCGGGGGGGCCGGATACGCAGTATTTT
CASRGTAGGPDTQYF
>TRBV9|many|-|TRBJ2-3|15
TGTGCCAGCACCGAAGGGAATAGAGGCACAGATACGCAGTATTTT
CASTEGNRGTDTQYF
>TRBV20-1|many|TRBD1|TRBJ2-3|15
TGCAGTGCTAGTGGGGACAGGGGGTTAGCAGATACGCAGTATTTT
CSASGDRGLADTQYF
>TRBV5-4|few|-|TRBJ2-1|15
TGTGCCAGCAGCTCGCAGACTTCCCTGGCTGATGAGCAGTTCTTC
CASSSQTSLADEQFF
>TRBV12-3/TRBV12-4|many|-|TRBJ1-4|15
TGTGCCAGCAGTTTCGAGGGTACAGTGAATGAAAAACTGTTTTTT
CASSFEGTVNEKLFF
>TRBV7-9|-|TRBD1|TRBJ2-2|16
TGTGCCAGCAGCTCACGGACAGGGGGCGACACCGGGGAGCTGTTTTTT
CASSSRTGGDTGELFF
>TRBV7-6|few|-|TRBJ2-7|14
TGTGCCAGCAGCTTAGGGTGGGGAAGGGACGAGCAGTACTTC
CASSLGWGRDEQYF
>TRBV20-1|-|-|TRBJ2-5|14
TGCAGTGCCCCCACGAGCAGGGTTCGGGAGACCCAGTACTTC
CSAPTSRVRETQYF
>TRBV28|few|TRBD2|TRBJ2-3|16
TGTGCCAGCAGTCCAAGCGGGAGAACGGACACAGATACGCAGTATTTT
CASSPSGRTDTDTQYF
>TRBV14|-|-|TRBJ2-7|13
TGTGCCAGCAGCCATATCGGATCCTACGAGCAGTACTTC
CASSHIGSYEQYF
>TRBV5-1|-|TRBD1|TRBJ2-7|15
TGCGCCAGCAGCCATCCGGGACAGGGGGTCTACGAGCAGTACTTC
CASSHPGQGVYEQYF
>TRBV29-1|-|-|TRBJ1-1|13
TGCAGCCTCCGGGGAGGGGGGAACACTGAAGCTTTCTTT
CSLRGGGNTEAFF
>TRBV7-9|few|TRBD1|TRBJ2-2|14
TGTGCCAGCTCCCGAGAGGGGGCGTCTCGGGAGCTGTTTTTT
CASSREGASRELFF
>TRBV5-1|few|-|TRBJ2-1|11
TGCGCCAGCAGCTTGGATATTGAGCAGTTCTTC
CASSLDIEQFF
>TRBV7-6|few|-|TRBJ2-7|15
TGTGCCAGCAGCTTCGGGCGGAATATTAACTACGAGCAGTACTTC
CASSFGRNINYEQYF
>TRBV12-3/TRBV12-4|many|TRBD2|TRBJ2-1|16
TGTGCCAGCAGTCCTAGCGGCGGAGGGGTCTGGAGTGAGCAGTTCTTC
CASSPSGGGVWSEQFF
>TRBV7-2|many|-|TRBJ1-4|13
TGTGCCAGCAGCTCAACTCCGGGGTTAAAACTGTTTTTT
CASSSTPGLKLFF
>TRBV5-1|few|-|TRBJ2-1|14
TGCGCCAGCAGCTCCGGGACTGTAATCAATGAGCAGTTCTTC
CASSSGTVINEQFF
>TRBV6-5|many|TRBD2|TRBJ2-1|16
TGTGCCAGCAGTTACGGTGCTAGCGGGGGGAAAAATGAGCAGTTCTTC
CASSYGASGGKNEQFF
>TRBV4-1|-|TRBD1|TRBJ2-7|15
TGCGCCAGCAGCCAAGGGACAGGGTTGACCTACGAGCAGTACTTC
CASSQGTGLTYEQYF
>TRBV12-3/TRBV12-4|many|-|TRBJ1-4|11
TGTGCCAGCATGACTAATGAAAAACTGTTTTTT
CASMTNEKLFF
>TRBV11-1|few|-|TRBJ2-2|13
TGTGCCGGGACGGACCCCTACACCGGGGAGCTGTTTTTT
CAGTDPYTGELFF
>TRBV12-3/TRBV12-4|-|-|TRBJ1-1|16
TGTGCCAGCAGTTTTTCTTCCGGGGGAAGAGCGACTGAAGCTTTCTTT
CASSFSSGGRATEAFF
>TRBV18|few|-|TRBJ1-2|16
TGTGCCAGCTTGGGGGACGAGGACCACTCTAACTATGGCTACACCTTC
CASLGDEDHSNYGYTF